One T cell receptor (beta chain) is described in this entry. The antigen this receptor binds is unknown. Within one base of it there is no much larger clone, and no base qualities were kept. The data originate from a study of T cell changes during pregnancy in multiple sclerosis (dated by TCRdb to the late 2010s). Background on the whole study: The study examined how the T cell repertoire changed over the course of pregnancy in women with multiple sclerosis.

The library came from the immunoSEQ multiplex PCR assay. Imported from immuneACCESS, the table was reduced by TCRdb to in-frame sequences with V and J called. These copies leave out some clones; in studies compared against another copy, an unresolved V gene accounts for under half, and the cause of the remainder is not known. In this sample the table shows roughly 110,000 clones, about 90% of which occur a single time. The leading ten clones occupy 0.78% of the sample. The germline V gene specifies SGHTS as CDR1 and YDEGEE as CDR2. From the cysteine up to the phenylalanine, the CDR3 has a length of 14 residues. CDR3 DNA is the only sequence kept; it has 42 bases, read in frame from the first base. V is clipped by 5 bases and J by 4 bases, and the sequence between their germline boundaries is 15 bases long.

Sequencing was performed on peripheral blood, taken in the third trimester of pregnancy. The sequence joins TRBV5-8 to TRBJ1-2; a tentative D call is TRBD1 (5 bases match). The sequence was collected from a female donor in good health, enrolled as a control in a pregnancy study. The bases are TGTGCCAGCAGGAATCCACAGGCTTTCTATGGCTACACCTTC. Its product reads: CASRNPQAFYGYTF.